The 16 T cell receptor beta chains given below trace back to one sample, sequenced in a study of cytomegalovirus exposure and HLA in healthy donors. PCR involved 60 Vbeta and 13 Jbeta primers. Generated by immunoSEQ multiplex PCR, the TCRdb table keeps only in-frame clones and is missing some. The sample includes 92,000 or so clones, about two thirds of them seen just once. Sequencing was carried out using PBMCs. The receptors come from a woman between 50 and 59 years old in good health and CMV-seropositive.

The chain couples TRBV27 to TRBJ1-6; 7 bases align to TRBD1. Germline V CDR1 and CDR2: MNHEY, SMNVEV (reference sequence). The CDR3 extends over 13 amino acids. V shed 6 bases and J 7 bases; nucleotides not matched to a gene: 3. CDR3 nucleotide sequence: TGTGCCAGCAGCCGGGACAGAAATTCACCCCTCCACTTT. It translates to CASSRDRNSPLHF.

The rearrangement uses TRBV2 and TRBJ1-6, with 8 bases identical to TRBD1. This CDR3 is 15 amino acids long. CDR1 and CDR2 (germline): SNHLY, FYNNEI. With V trimmed by 4 bases and J by 7 bases, 6 bases remained unmatched. This CDR3 is CASSAQGAQNSPLHF. CDR3 nucleotide sequence: TGTGCCAGCAGTGCTCAGGGGGCCCAGAATTCACCCCTCCACTTT.

The J gene is TRBJ2-7, the V gene TRBV6-5, with D possibly TRBD1 on 5 matching bases. V shed 2 bases and J shed 5 bases, with 16 bases lying between them. Germline CDR1 is MNHEY and CDR2 is SVGAGI. The CDR3 runs to 15 residues. The CDR3 coding sequence is TGTGCCAGCAGTTACACAGGCGCCAGTCTAAACGAGCAGTACTTC. Residues: CASSYTGASLNEQYF.

This clone was seen a single time. V usage is TRBV30 and J usage is TRBJ1-3; D ambiguous. Germline CDR1 GTSNPN, CDR2 SVGIG (reference sequence). The CDR3 runs to 16 residues. V lost 4 bases and J lost 0, with 16 bases in between. CDR3 in DNA: TGTGCCTGGAACCCTCTGAGTGCCGGCTCTGGAAACACCATATATTTT. This gives the protein CAWNPLSAGSGNTIYF.

The chain joins TRBV5-4 to TRBJ1-6; possible D gene TRBD1, 6 bases. This CDR3 has 15 amino acids. The germline gives CDR1 SGHNT, CDR2 YYREEE (reference sequence). Trimming removed 3 bases at V and 9 bases at J, with 16 bases between. CDR3 loop: CASSSTQGTSSPLHF. In nucleotides, the CDR3 is TGTGCCAGCAGCTCAACACAGGGAACGAGTTCACCCCTCCACTTT. Together with reference TRBV5-4 and TRBJ1-6, the CDR3 gives the full variable domain: ETGVTQSPTHLIKTRGQQVTLRCSSQSGHNTVSWYQQALGQGPQFIFQYYREEENGRGNFPPRFSGLQFPNYSSELNVNALELDDSALYLCASSSTQGTSSPLHFGNGTRLTVT.

As to this clone: The identical CDR3 is also encoded by other nucleotide sequences in the sample. The rearrangement joins TRBV30 to TRBJ2-2; 9 bases match TRBD2. The CDR3 is made up of 15 amino acids. Germline values: CDR1 GTSNPN, CDR2 SVGIG (reference sequence). V dropped 6 bases and J dropped 6; count of bases not matched to a gene: 11. The CDR3 spells CACPLAGGPSGELFF. The CDR3 region has the DNA TGTGCCTGTCCCCTGGCGGGGGGGCCTTCCGGGGAGCTGTTTTTT.

The table lists this clone with a count of one. V is TRBV14 and J is TRBJ1-2, with D uncertain. From germline, CDR1 is SGHDN and CDR2 FVKESK. The CDR3 extends over 12 amino acids. V dropped 0 bases and J dropped 7 bases, with 6 bases sitting between them. The DNA of the CDR3 is TGTGCCAGCAGCCAAGACGGGAGTGGCTACACCTTC. Translating gives CASSQDGSGYTF.

This clone was counted between two and nine times. This rearrangement joins TRBV5-1 to TRBJ1-1; perhaps TRBD1 as D (6 bases). Germline V gives CDR1 SGHRS, CDR2 YFSETQ. The CDR3 covers 16 residues. The V end was cut by 0 bases, the J end by 1 base, with 13 bases between. The CDR3 nucleotides are TGCGCCAGCAGCTTGGCCCTGGACAGCCCGAACACTGAAGCTTTCTTT. It specifies CASSLALDSPNTEAFF.

V usage is TRBV7-2 and J usage is TRBJ1-2; 9 bases match TRBD1. Germline V gives CDR1 SGHTA, CDR2 FQGNSA. This CDR3 has 13 amino acids. Germline trimming cut 7 bases from V and 7 bases from J; bases unmatched to any gene: 7. This CDR3 reads CASTPTGGGGYTF. DNA of the CDR3: TGTGCCAGCACCCCTACAGGGGGCGGTGGCTACACCTTC. The complete variable domain, with remaining parts taken from reference TRBV7-2 and TRBJ1-2, reads GAGVSQSPSNKVTEKGKDVELRCDPISGHTALYWYRQSLGQGLEFLIYFQGNSAPDKSGLPSDRFSAERTGGSVSTLTIQRTQQEDSAVYLCASTPTGGGGYTFGSGTRLTVV.

The chain recombines TRBV21-1 with TRBJ2-3; TRBD1, the table's D call, was not compared with the DNA. TRBV21-1 is a pseudogene segment. The CDR3 runs to 15 residues. The CDR3 reads CASSKDRTRTDTQYF. CDR3 DNA: TGTGCCAGCAGCAAAGACAGAACCCGCACAGATACGCAGTATTTT.

The genes are TRBV7-2 and TRBJ1-1; 8 bases are a match to TRBD1. V was clipped by 4 bases and J by 1 base; unmatched bases: 2. The V gene's germline CDR1 is SGHTA and CDR2 FQGNSA. The CDR3 totals 14 residues. The DNA of the CDR3 is TGTGCCAGCAGCTCACAGGGGGGGAACACTGAAGCTTTCTTT. It yields the protein CASSSQGGNTEAFF.

Notes on this clone: One end of the junction fails to match germline, which may point to a read error. The V and J genes are TRBV5-4 and TRBJ2-7; TRBD1 is a possible D gene (6 bases). CDR1 SGHNT and CDR2 YYREEE come from the germline V gene (reference sequence). The length of the CDR3 is 11 residues. The CDR3 nucleotides are TGTGCCAGCAGCTTGGACAGGGCCTTGGACTTC. It specifies CASSLDRALDF.

Only a few counts were recorded for this clone. The rearrangement joins TRBV27 to TRBJ2-3; D is perhaps TRBD2 (6 bases). With 8 bases removed from V and 1 base from J, the gap between germline ends came to 13 bases. Germline V gene lookup returns CDR1 MNHEY and CDR2 SMNVEV (reference sequence). The CDR3 runs 14 residues. CDR3 amino acids: CASGPGGGTDTQYF. The CDR3, as DNA: TGTGCCAGCGGTCCAGGCGGGGGCACAGATACGCAGTATTTT.

This chain uses TRBV6-1 with TRBJ1-4; D is perhaps TRBD1 (6 bases). The ends were cut back, 8 bases at V and 7 bases at J, with 17 bases in the middle. Looked up from germline, CDR1 is MNHNS and CDR2 is SASEGT. This CDR3 contains 14 residues. The CDR3 DNA is TGTGCCAGCGCGCTTACAGGGTTGGGTGAAAAACTGTTTTTT. Amino acid sequence: CASALTGLGEKLFF.

The V gene is TRBV5-6, the J gene TRBJ1-3; 8 nucleotides agree with TRBD1. The CDR3 length is 15 residues. V dropped 4 bases and J dropped 6; count of bases not matched to a gene: 9. The germline V gene has CDR1 SGHDT and CDR2 YYEEEE. DNA of the CDR3: TGTGCCAGCAGCCGCGGACAGGGAAATGTAAACACCATATATTTT. It yields the protein CASSRGQGNVNTIYF.

The chain is built from TRBV6-1 and TRBJ1-1, with 8 bases that match TRBD1. The germline V gene encodes CDR1 MNHNS and CDR2 SASEGT. The V segment lost 7 bases and the J segment 4 bases; nucleotides outside the gene matches: 11. The CDR3 length is 15 residues. CDR3 amino acids: CASIDQTGVGTEAFF. For the CDR3, the DNA is TGTGCCAGCATTGATCAGACAGGGGTGGGCACTGAAGCTTTCTTT.